This T cell receptor beta chain was captured by sequencing in a study of cytomegalovirus exposure and HLA in healthy donors. Primers: 60 Vbeta forward and 13 Jbeta reverse. How the authors handled the data: An analysis that came later counted roughly 87 million unique TCR beta chains, approximately 12 million shared. Sequenced by immunoSEQ multiplex PCR; TCRdb stores in-frame clones only, minus some. The V and J calls and clone size were taken over from that table, and D and trimming were inferred from the DNA. The sample lists about 160,000 clones, over 70% seen once, with roughly 1.5% in the top ten. Sequencing input: PBMCs. The clonotype comes from a woman younger than 35 in good health and CMV-seronegative.

CDR3 sequence (DNA): TGTGCCAGCAGGATGACAGGGGGCCTATACACCGGGGAGCTGTTTTTT. Translated, it gives CASRMTGGLYTGELFF. The chain is built from TRBV11-1 and TRBJ2-2, with 10 nucleotides matching TRBD1. This CDR3 has 16 residues. Germline V gene sequence: CDR1 SGHAT, CDR2 FQDESV (reference sequence). V shed 6 bases, J shed 3 bases, and the junction held 7 bases outside the gene matches.